The 26 T cell receptor beta chains below all came from one sample that was sequenced in a study of cytomegalovirus exposure and HLA in healthy donors. Researchers ran the PCR with 60 Vbeta and 13 Jbeta primers. The table came from immunoSEQ multiplex PCR; TCRdb's copy has only in-frame clones and leaves some out. This table has roughly 140,000 clones, under 90% appearing once. The sample comprised PBMCs. The source is a male donor in good health and CMV-seronegative.

V usage is TRBV10-3 and J usage is TRBJ2-7; 9 nucleotides line up with TRBD2. Germline V lookup: CDR1 ENHRY, CDR2 SYGVKD. The trim removed 5 bases at V and 1 base at J, leaving 6 bases unmatched. CDR3 size: 15 residues. As DNA, the CDR3 is TGTGCCATCAGTTCCTTAGCGGGGGATTCCTACGAGCAGTACTTC. Translation gives CAISSLAGDSYEQYF.

This sequence joins TRBV6-5 and TRBJ1-5; 8 bases align to TRBD1. V shed 4 bases and J 8 bases; nucleotides not matched to a gene: 7. This CDR3 region has 14 residues. The germline V gene has CDR1 MNHEY and CDR2 SVGAGI. CDR3 nucleotide sequence: TGTGCCAGCAGTTCCCGACAGGGGAAGGAGCCCCAGCATTTT. Its translation: CASSSRQGKEPQHF.

V usage is TRBV4-3 and J usage is TRBJ2-3; TRBD2 matches 14 bases. After removal of 0 bases from V and 5 bases from J, the junction contained 4 bases not matched to a gene. Germline V lookup: CDR1 LGHNA, CDR2 YSLEER. The CDR3 spans 17 residues. In DNA, the CDR3 is TGCGCCAGCAGCCAAGAGGGACTAGCGGGAGAAGAAGATACGCAGTATTTT. Amino acids: CASSQEGLAGEEDTQYF.

This chain joins TRBV7-9 and TRBJ2-7; 15 bases agree with TRBD2. CDR3 size: 13 residues. Germline V CDR1 and CDR2: SEHNR, FQNEAQ (reference sequence). V lost 8 bases and J lost 7; bases outside the gene matches: 3. CDR3 sequence (DNA): TGTGCCAGCCTGGGACTAGCGGGAGGTGAGCAGTACTTC. Protein product: CASLGLAGGEQYF.

This rearrangement joins TRBV7-9 to TRBJ2-7; D is perhaps TRBD2 (5 bases). CDR1 is SEHNR, CDR2 FQNEAQ, per germline (reference sequence). This CDR3 contains 13 residues. V shed 2 bases and J shed 4 bases, with 9 bases lying between them. Here the CDR3 DNA reads TGTGCCAGCAGCTTAAGCGGTTCTTACGAGCAGTACTTC. Amino acid sequence: CASSLSGSYEQYF.

V gene TRBV5-3 combines with J gene TRBJ2-5; 8 bases fit TRBD2. TRBV5-3 belongs to the ORF category, with a function that is uncertain. V was pared by 4 bases and J by 0 bases, with 14 bases of the junction left unmatched. The CDR3 loop spans 18 amino acids. Here the CDR3 reads CARSQIGTSGDYQETQYF. In DNA, the CDR3 is TGTGCCAGAAGCCAAATAGGTACTAGCGGAGATTACCAAGAGACCCAGTACTTC.

This chain uses TRBV9 with TRBJ2-1; TRBD2 matches at 10 bases. Looked up from germline, CDR1 is SGDLS and CDR2 is YYNGEE. V trimming: 7 bases; J trimming: 4 bases; junction bases outside the gene matches: 17. This CDR3 is 18 amino acids long. The CDR3, as DNA: TGTGCCAGCTTCAACTTCCCCACCGGGACTAGCGAATACAATGAGCAGTTCTTC. Its protein is CASFNFPTGTSEYNEQFF.

The V call is TRBV27, the J call TRBJ2-5, with 8 positions matching TRBD1. The germline V gene encodes CDR1 MNHEY and CDR2 SMNVEV (reference sequence). This CDR3 is 15 amino acids long. V was pared by 7 bases and J by 2 bases, with 9 bases of the junction left unmatched. CDR3 nucleotides: TGTGCCAGCAAAAGGACAGGGAGCCCTCAAGAGACCCAGTACTTC. It specifies CASKRTGSPQETQYF.

This chain links TRBV7-9 with TRBJ2-2; 9 bases fit TRBD2. V lost 8 bases and J lost 7; bases outside the gene matches: 11. The germline V gene encodes CDR1 SEHNR and CDR2 FQNEAQ (reference sequence). The CDR3 covers 15 residues. CDR3 DNA: TGTGCCAGCGCCTTTAGCGGGAGTCATGGCGGGGAGCTGTTTTTT. It codes for CASAFSGSHGGELFF.

This clone was counted a single time. The chain is built from TRBV5-1 and TRBJ2-2, with 10 bases that match TRBD2. V gave up 2 bases and J gave up 5 bases; unmatched junction bases: 6. Germline-derived CDR1 and CDR2 are SGHRS and YFSETQ. The CDR3 consists of 16 residues. The CDR3 DNA reads TGCGCCAGCAGCTTCGTAGCGGGAGGAGGGACCGGGGAGCTGTTTTTT. Residues: CASSFVAGGGTGELFF.

This clone was detected once. The CDR3 bases are TGTGCCAGCAGCGAGCAGGGGCGCCTTGACACAGATACGCAGTATTTT. This codes for CASSEQGRLDTDTQYF. The rearrangement links TRBV7-2 to TRBJ2-3; perhaps TRBD1 as D (6 bases). Germline V CDR1 and CDR2: SGHTA, FQGNSA. V lost 5 bases to trimming and J lost 2 bases, with 17 bases between them. This CDR3 region has 16 residues.

In DNA form, the CDR3 reads TGCGCCAGCAGCCCGACAGTACCTCCGGATACGCAGTATTTT. It encodes CASSPTVPPDTQYF. The chain has TRBV5-1 and TRBJ2-3; D possibly corresponds to TRBD1 (5 bases). This CDR3 has 14 residues. Trimming took off 4 bases at V and 6 bases at J, with 15 bases between the two ends. Germline V gene sequence: CDR1 SGHRS, CDR2 YFSETQ.

This clone was seen a handful of times. Within the sample, other DNA sequences also encode this same CDR3. Here the CDR3 DNA reads TGTGCCAGCAGTTACTCGGCGGGGGCCTACGAGCAGTACTTC. It encodes CASSYSAGAYEQYF. The V and J genes are TRBV6-5 and TRBJ2-7; TRBD2 aligns across 7 bases. The CDR3 is 14 amino acids. From germline, CDR1 is MNHEY and CDR2 SVGAGI. Trimming cost V 0 bases and J 2 bases; bases outside gene matches: 1.

The chain links TRBV4-3 to TRBJ2-7; TRBD2 agrees at 9 bases. The J segment lost 7 bases and the V segment lost 4 bases, leaving 14 bases of the junction unmatched. The CDR3 is 16 residues long. Germline V gene sequence: CDR1 LGHNA, CDR2 YSLEER. The CDR3 DNA follows: TGCGCCAGCAGCCCCAAGGCGGCGGGAGGGCCGGGTGAGCAGTACTTC. Amino acids: CASSPKAAGGPGEQYF.

V gene TRBV28 combines with J gene TRBJ2-1, with no clear D. Trimming shortened V by 2 bases and J by 3 bases, and 8 bases separated the two germline ends. The CDR3 length is 14 residues. Germline assignment: CDR1 MDHEN and CDR2 SYDVKM. CDR3 in amino acids: CASSLPAIYNEQFF. DNA for the CDR3: TGTGCCAGCAGTTTACCCGCTATCTACAATGAGCAGTTCTTC. Looking up the rest from reference TRBV28 and TRBJ2-1 gives the full variable domain: DVKVTQSSRYLVKRTGEKVFLECVQDMDHENMFWYRQDPGLGLRLIYFSYDVKMKEKGDIPEGYSVSREKKERFSLILESASTNQTSMYLCASSLPAIYNEQFFGPGTRLTVL.

The chain has TRBV27 and TRBJ1-2, with a possible D match to TRBD1 (6 bases). The CDR3 has 15 amino acids. CDR1 MNHEY and CDR2 SMNVEV come from the germline V gene (reference sequence). Trimming left V 0 bases short and J 8 bases short, with 16 bases between. The CDR3 DNA reads TGTGCCAGCAGTTTATCGAAGGCGGGGGCGCGGGGCTACACCTTC. The encoded protein is CASSLSKAGARGYTF.

J is TRBJ1-2 and V is TRBV4-3; TRBD1 might be the D (5 bases). CDR1 LGHNA and CDR2 YSLEER come from the germline V gene. The CDR3 contains 14 residues. The V end lost 1 base, the J end lost 4 bases, and 10 bases lay between the germline ends. Here the CDR3 DNA reads TGCGCCAGCAGCCAAGGACAGCCTATCTATGGCTACACCTTC. This encodes CASSQGQPIYGYTF.

The V gene is TRBV7-9, the J gene TRBJ2-1, with 8 bases fitting TRBD2. CDR3 length equals 14 residues. Germline V gives CDR1 SEHNR, CDR2 FQNEAQ (reference sequence). The trim removed 5 bases at V and 7 bases at J, leaving 7 bases unmatched. CDR3 DNA: TGTGCCAGCAGCGAAACTAGCGGAGATAATGAGCAGTTCTTC. Translation: CASSETSGDNEQFF.

The chain uses TRBV7-9 and TRBJ2-7; 11 bases fit TRBD2. V lost 4 bases, J lost 9 bases, and 11 bases stayed unmatched. Per the germline V gene, CDR1 is SEHNR and CDR2 is FQNEAQ (reference sequence). The CDR3 length is 15 residues. This chain's CDR3 is CASSSVAGGPRGQYF. CDR3 nucleotide sequence: TGTGCCAGCAGCTCTGTAGCGGGAGGGCCTAGGGGGCAGTACTTC.

DNA of the CDR3: TGTGCCAGCAGCTTAATTTCTTGGGGCGGGAGCAATGAGCAGTTCTTC. This sequence encodes CASSLISWGGSNEQFF. The chain joins TRBV7-3 to TRBJ2-1; 7 bases agree with TRBD2. The CDR3 consists of 16 residues. The J segment lost 6 bases and the V segment lost 1 base, leaving 9 bases of the junction unmatched. The germline gives CDR1 SGHTA, CDR2 FQGTGA.

CDR3 in DNA: TGTGCCAGCAGCCCGGAACCGGGACTAGCGGGAGGGAGGCAAGAGACCCAGTACTTC. This codes for CASSPEPGLAGGRQETQYF. The rearrangement links TRBV5-4 to TRBJ2-5, with 16 bases matching TRBD2. CDR3 length: 19 residues. From germline, CDR1 is SGHNT and CDR2 YYREEE (reference sequence). Germline trimming cut 4 bases from V and 2 bases from J; bases unmatched to any gene: 11.

The chain recombines TRBV9 with TRBJ2-7; unclear D gene. Trimming removed 0 bases at V and 4 bases at J, with 14 bases between. The length of the CDR3 is 15 residues. In germline, CDR1 is SGDLS, CDR2 YYNGEE. CDR3 residues: CASSVDSRWSYEQYF. CDR3 nucleotide sequence: TGTGCCAGCAGCGTAGATAGCCGATGGAGTTACGAGCAGTACTTC.

The CDR3 DNA reads as TGTGCCAGCAGCTTAGCGGAGGGATCAGAACTGTTTTTT. It specifies CASSLAEGSELFF. This sequence joins TRBV13 and TRBJ1-4, with D unresolved. The CDR3 runs to 13 residues. Germline V CDR1 and CDR2: PRHDT, FYEKMQ (reference sequence). The V and J ends lost 1 base and 12 bases respectively, with 12 bases between them.

The V call is TRBV5-1, the J call TRBJ1-3, with a weak D call TRBD1 (5 bases). Germline CDR1 and CDR2: SGHRS and YFSETQ. CDR3 length equals 17 residues. V dropped 0 bases and J dropped 6 bases, with 19 bases sitting between them. CDR3: CASSLGEVLGASNTIYF. As DNA, the CDR3 is TGCGCCAGCAGCTTGGGGGAAGTCCTTGGGGCTTCAAACACCATATATTTT.

Within the sample, this clone is medium-sized. The chain joins TRBV6-1 to TRBJ1-1; TRBD1 is a possible D gene (6 bases). Trimming left V 4 bases short and J 8 bases short, with 14 bases between. Germline CDR1 and CDR2: MNHNS and SASEGT. There are 13 residues in the CDR3. CDR3 in DNA: TGTGCCAGCAGTGCAGGGGACGCTGGAGAAGCTTTCTTT. Amino acid sequence: CASSAGDAGEAFF.

The chain couples TRBV5-4 to TRBJ1-2; 9 bases agree with TRBD1. The trim removed 4 bases at V and 4 bases at J, leaving 8 bases unmatched. Germline V gene lookup returns CDR1 SGHNT and CDR2 YYREEE (reference sequence). This CDR3 spans 15 amino acids. The CDR3 DNA is TGTGCCAGCAGCCCGGACAGGGGACAGACCTATGGCTACACCTTC. Its protein product is CASSPDRGQTYGYTF.